This TCR beta chain was recovered during a study of blood T cell repertoires in COVID-19. The wider study: Acute and convalescent COVID-19 specimens originated in the United States, Italy and Spain. In each case, the material was cDNA or gDNA derived from T cells, B-cell-depleted T cells, or PBMCs.

How the authors handled the data: Counts of nucleated cells, estimated from reference gene primer amplification, were obtained. Assay used: immunoSEQ multiplex PCR; TCRdb lists only in-frame clones, some missing. V, J and clone size derive from that table, while D and trimming were established from the DNA sequence. Of approximately 52,000 clones in the sample, 75% to 95% were seen once. V gave up 4 bases and J gave up 8 bases; unmatched junction bases: 10. This CDR3 spans 15 amino acids. Per germline, CDR1 MGHRA and CDR2 YSYEKL. This TCR derives from a human donor with active COVID-19. The donor label of this sample is uncertain. Sequencing was performed on peripheral blood. The rearrangement joins TRBV4-1 to TRBJ1-4; 7 bases align to TRBD1. CDR3 amino acids: CASSPGDRVVEKLFF. CDR3 DNA sequence: TGCGCCAGCAGCCCCGGAGACAGGGTAGTCGAAAAACTGTTTTTT.